The 20 T cell receptor beta chains given below trace back to one sample, sequenced in a study of technical replicates of blood from a handful of donors. Sequencing was performed with immunoSEQ multiplex PCR; in TCRdb, only in-frame clones are kept and a portion is missing. This table has approximately 82,000 clones, about 93% appearing once. The sequenced material came from T cells isolated from PBMCs. The receptors were sampled from a human donor in good health.

The chain links TRBV19 to TRBJ1-3; 7 nucleotides agree with TRBD1. With 3 bases clipped from V and 9 bases from J, the junction kept 20 bases outside the gene matches. This CDR3 region has 18 residues. CDR1 is LNHDA and CDR2 is SQIVND in the germline V gene (reference sequence). Here the CDR3 reads CASSIGTWGQRDLGTIYF. In nucleotides, the CDR3 is TGTGCCAGTAGTATCGGTACGTGGGGACAGCGTGACTTGGGCACCATATATTTT. The variable domain in full, with the rest retrieved from reference TRBV19 and TRBJ1-3, is DGGITQSPKYLFRKEGQNVTLSCEQNLNHDAMYWYRQDPGQGLRLIYYSQIVNDFQKGDIAEGYSVSREKKESFPLTVTSAQKNPTAFYLCASSIGTWGQRDLGTIYFGEGSWLTVV.

The V call is TRBV18, the J call TRBJ2-2; D remains unclear. CDR1 and CDR2 from the germline V gene are KGHSH and LQKENI. Between the trimmed V and J ends, which lost 4 bases and 4 bases, there was a span of 16 bases. The CDR3 length is 16 residues. Here the CDR3 DNA reads TGTGCCAGCTCACAGCGAAGTTACGACGGCACCGGGGAGCTGTTTTTT. This translates into CASSQRSYDGTGELFF. The entire variable domain, with the rest obtained from reference TRBV18 and TRBJ2-2, is as follows: NAGVMQNPRHLVRRRGQEARLRCSPMKGHSHVYWYRQLPEEGLKFMVYLQKENIIDESGMPKERFSAEFPKEGPSILRIQQVVRGDSAAYFCASSQRSYDGTGELFFGEGSRLTVL.

V is TRBV7-9 and J is TRBJ2-7, with TRBD2 matching over 11 bases. Germline V gene lookup returns CDR1 SEHNR and CDR2 FQNEAQ (reference sequence). The ends lost 1 base at V and 2 bases at J; junction bases unmatched: 1. The CDR3 totals 15 residues. The CDR3: CASSLVSGRAYEQYF. Here the CDR3 DNA reads TGTGCCAGCAGCTTAGTTAGCGGGAGGGCCTACGAGCAGTACTTC.

This clone has a single count. The V call is TRBV5-4, the J call TRBJ1-2; D might be TRBD1 (5 bases). CDR1 SGHNT and CDR2 YYREEE come from the germline V gene (reference sequence). The CDR3 length is 14 residues. V lost 0 bases, J lost 7 bases, and 13 bases lay in between. In nucleotides, the CDR3 is TGTGCCAGCAGCTTGGACAGGAGCTTGGGTGGCTACACCTTC. Protein sequence: CASSLDRSLGGYTF.

This chain joins TRBV10-2 and TRBJ2-1; 8 positions match TRBD1. The CDR3 is made up of 14 amino acids. V was clipped by 4 bases and J by 4 bases; unmatched bases: 3. Germline loops: CDR1 WSHSY, CDR2 SAAADI. The CDR3 nucleotides are TGCGCCAGCAGTGTGACAGGGGTATACAATGAGCAGTTCTTC. It specifies CASSVTGVYNEQFF.

The CDR3 sequence: CASSDRAYEQYF. The CDR3 region has the DNA TGCGCCAGCTCGGACAGAGCCTACGAGCAGTACTTC. The chain employs TRBV5-1 and TRBJ2-7; maybe TRBD1 (6 bases). Germline CDR1 is SGHRS and CDR2 is YFSETQ. There are 12 residues in the CDR3. V shed 7 bases and J shed 2 bases, with 10 bases lying between them.

The J gene is TRBJ2-7, the V gene TRBV4-1; D not certain. This CDR3 is built from 13 residues. V lost 1 base to trimming and J lost 1 base, with 5 bases between them. Germline V gives CDR1 MGHRA, CDR2 YSYEKL. The DNA of the CDR3 is TGCGCCAGCAGCCAAGGCAGGTCCTACGAGCAGTACTTC. It codes for CASSQGRSYEQYF.

This chain uses TRBV5-1 with TRBJ2-5; the match to TRBD2 covers 7 bases. The CDR3 sequence is 14 residues long. J lost 5 bases, V lost 3 bases, and 7 bases had no gene match. Germline CDR1 is SGHRS and CDR2 is YFSETQ. Here the CDR3 reads CASSYAGRAETQYF. The CDR3, as DNA: TGCGCCAGCAGCTACGCAGGGAGGGCGGAGACCCAGTACTTC.

This clone turned up a few times. This chain connects TRBV9 to TRBJ2-6; no clear D gene. In germline, CDR1 is SGDLS, CDR2 YYNGEE. V lost 0 bases and J lost 0, with 10 bases in between. CDR3 length: 17 residues. For the CDR3, the DNA is TGTGCCAGCAGCGTAGGGTCCAGGAACTCTGGGGCCAACGTCCTGACTTTC. Residues: CASSVGSRNSGANVLTF.

V usage is TRBV14 and J usage is TRBJ2-3, with 8 bases that match TRBD2. CDR1 is SGHDN and CDR2 is FVKESK in the germline V gene. The CDR3 sequence is 17 residues long. J was trimmed by 0 bases and V by 1 base; bases with no gene match: 6. This CDR3 is CASSQVLAGLSTDTQYF. DNA of the CDR3: TGTGCCAGCAGCCAAGTATTAGCGGGGCTTAGCACAGATACGCAGTATTTT.

The J gene is TRBJ1-4, the V gene TRBV9; D ambiguous. The CDR3 loop spans 14 amino acids. CDR1 is SGDLS and CDR2 is YYNGEE in the germline V gene. The V end lost 0 bases, the J end lost 2 bases, and 5 bases lay between the germline ends. CDR3: CASSVVGTNEKLFF. The DNA of the CDR3 is TGTGCCAGCAGCGTAGTCGGGACTAATGAAAAACTGTTTTTT.

CDR3 amino acids: CASSSPGLAELITDTQYF. The DNA of the CDR3 is TGTGCCAGCAGTTCGCCGGGACTAGCGGAATTAATCACAGATACGCAGTATTTT. The chain uses TRBV28 and TRBJ2-3; 11 positions match TRBD2. CDR3 length: 18 amino acids. CDR1 is MDHEN and CDR2 is SYDVKM in the germline V gene. Trimming at V came to 4 bases and at J to 2 bases, leaving 11 bases not matched to a gene.

V gene TRBV9 combines with J gene TRBJ1-4; perhaps TRBD1 as D (6 bases). The length of the CDR3 is 14 residues. CDR1 and CDR2 (germline): SGDLS, YYNGEE. The V end lost 3 bases, the J end lost 3 bases, and 9 bases lay between the germline ends. The CDR3 DNA sequence: TGTGCCAGCAGCGACAGGGCGGCTAATGAAAAACTGTTTTTT. Its translation: CASSDRAANEKLFF.

V is TRBV28 and J is TRBJ2-5, with 8 positions matching TRBD2. CDR3 length: 14 residues. Germline trimming cut 5 bases from V and 3 bases from J; bases unmatched to any gene: 5. Germline values: CDR1 MDHEN, CDR2 SYDVKM. The CDR3 here is CASSLQLAEETQYF. The CDR3 nucleotides read TGTGCCAGCAGTCTACAACTAGCGGAAGAGACCCAGTACTTC.

CDR3 in DNA: TGTGCCAGCAGCGTTCCCAACCCCGACAGGATTATTTCACCCCTCCACTTT. Translation: CASSVPNPDRIISPLHF. This rearrangement joins TRBV9 to TRBJ1-6, with D possibly matching TRBD1 (6 bases). The CDR3 has 17 amino acids. V was shortened by 2 bases and J by 9 bases, with 21 bases between the two germline ends. The germline CDR1 and CDR2 sequences are SGDLS and YYNGEE.

The chain has TRBV2 and TRBJ2-7; 9 positions match TRBD2. This CDR3 contains 16 residues. V gave up 4 bases and J gave up 1 base; unmatched junction bases: 8. Germline loops: CDR1 SNHLY, CDR2 FYNNEI. The CDR3 sequence: CASSGYRLADSYEQYF. The DNA of the CDR3 is TGTGCCAGCAGTGGGTATAGACTAGCGGATTCCTACGAGCAGTACTTC. The variable domain in full, with the rest retrieved from reference TRBV2 and TRBJ2-7, is EPEVTQTPSHQVTQMGQEVILRCVPISNHLYFYWYRQILGQKVEFLVSFYNNEISEKSEIFDDQFSVERPDGSNFTLKIRSTKLEDSAMYFCASSGYRLADSYEQYFGPGTRLTVT.

The chain joins TRBV11-2 to TRBJ1-1, with D possibly being TRBD1 (5 bases). This CDR3 comprises 14 residues. CDR1 is SGHAT and CDR2 is FQNNGV in the germline V gene. The V end was cut by 4 bases, the J end by 4 bases, with 13 bases between. CDR3 sequence: CASSSGFLFTEAFF. The CDR3 DNA sequence: TGTGCCAGCAGCTCAGGGTTTCTGTTCACTGAAGCTTTCTTT.

This chain links TRBV6-6 with TRBJ1-1; D remains unclear. The CDR3 spans 11 residues. Germline V lookup: CDR1 MNHNY, CDR2 SVGAGI (reference sequence). V was pared by 8 bases and J by 1 base, with 5 bases between. CDR3 nucleotides: TGTGCCAGCGTCCAGAACACTGAAGCTTTCTTT. It is translated as CASVQNTEAFF.

The CDR3 is CASSPRNRLTPTGELFF. The CDR3, as DNA: TGTGCCAGCAGCCCTAGAAACCGGCTAACTCCTACCGGGGAGCTGTTTTTT. The chain links TRBV7-6 to TRBJ2-2; D is unresolved. The V end was cut by 5 bases, the J end by 5 bases, with 21 bases between. The CDR3 extends over 17 amino acids. Germline V CDR1 and CDR2: SGHVS, FNYEAQ.

The CDR3 DNA follows: TGTGCCAGCAGTGAAGCGGGGGGGACGGTAAGCTCCTACGAGCAGTACTTC. Amino acids: CASSEAGGTVSSYEQYF. The rearrangement uses TRBV25-1 and TRBJ2-7; 9 bases line up with TRBD2. The CDR3 is 17 residues long. V shed 2 bases, J shed 0 bases, and the junction held 8 bases outside the gene matches. The V gene's germline CDR1 is MGHDK and CDR2 SYGVNS.